Sequencing of this T cell receptor beta chain was carried out in a study of blood T cell repertoires in COVID-19. At the level of the study: Researchers got acute and convalescent COVID-19 samples from the United States, Italy and Spain. T cells, B-cell-depleted T cells, or PBMCs supplied cDNA or gDNA.

During active infection, Seattle patients enrolled and were then monitored through disease. CDR3 length equals 14 residues. Germline values: CDR1 LNHNV, CDR2 YYDKDF (reference sequence). The V and J ends lost 2 bases and 5 bases, in that order; junction bases with no gene match: 2. Methods used by the authors: Reference gene primer amplification gave nucleated cell count estimates. The assay was immunoSEQ multiplex PCR, and TCRdb's table has in-frame clones only and misses some. V and J calls plus clone size are reproduced from that table; the DNA served to infer D and trimming. The sample consists of around 260,000 clones, 80% to 85% of them appearing once.

The chain employs TRBV15 and TRBJ1-1; TRBD1 aligns across 10 bases. This clonotype was sampled from a person aged 70 to 79 with COVID-19, enrolled during active disease. Sequences were obtained from peripheral blood. DNA of the CDR3: TGTGCCACCAGCAGACGACAGGGGGCGACTGAAGCTTTCTTT. It is translated as CATSRRQGATEAFF.